This T cell receptor beta chain stems from a study of Tregs in tolerant kidney transplant recipients. About this clone itself: Its antigen is undetermined.

Mixed chimerism was transient after nonmyeloablative marrow transplants from related graft donors. Unstimulated Tregs (CD4+CD25+CD127-) and CD4+CD25- non-Tregs were sorted from PBMCs. Whole-study results and caveats: Findings come from small patient numbers and require larger validation. Biological reproducibility was not directly addressed in this study. Tregs expanded with activated donor B cells seemed most donor-specific.

Clones were read by immunoSEQ multiplex PCR, and TCRdb kept only the in-frame ones, dropping some. The repertoire holds around 86,000 clones, with 90% to 95% as singletons. The V and J ends lost 2 bases and 6 bases, in that order; junction bases with no gene match: 18. Per the germline V gene, CDR1 is MDHEN and CDR2 is SYDVKM. The CDR3 extends over 18 amino acids. The source is a human patient who received a combined kidney and bone marrow transplant. T cells may partly derive from the graft donor. The rearrangement links TRBV28 to TRBJ2-5, with 7 bases matching TRBD1. The sample consisted of CD4+ T cells from blood (PBMCs), taken 24 months after the transplant. The CDR3 spells CASSLTSQGVPSRQTQYF. CDR3 DNA sequence: TGTGCCAGCAGTTTAACGTCCCAGGGGGTTCCCAGTCGCCAGACCCAGTACTTC.